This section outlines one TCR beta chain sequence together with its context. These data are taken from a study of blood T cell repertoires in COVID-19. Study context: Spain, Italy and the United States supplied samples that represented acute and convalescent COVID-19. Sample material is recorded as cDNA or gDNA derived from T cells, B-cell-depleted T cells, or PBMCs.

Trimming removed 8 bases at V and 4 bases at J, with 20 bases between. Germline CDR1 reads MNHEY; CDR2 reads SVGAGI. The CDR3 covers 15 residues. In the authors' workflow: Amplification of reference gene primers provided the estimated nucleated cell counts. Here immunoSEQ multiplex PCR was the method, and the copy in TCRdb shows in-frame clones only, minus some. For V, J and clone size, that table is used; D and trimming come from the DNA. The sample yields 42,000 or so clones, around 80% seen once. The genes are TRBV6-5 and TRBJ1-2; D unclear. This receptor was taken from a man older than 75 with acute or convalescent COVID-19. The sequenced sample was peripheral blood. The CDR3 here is CASSKAAGRTYGYTF. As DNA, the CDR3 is TGTGCCAGCTCAAAGGCGGCGGGGAGGACCTATGGCTACACCTTC.